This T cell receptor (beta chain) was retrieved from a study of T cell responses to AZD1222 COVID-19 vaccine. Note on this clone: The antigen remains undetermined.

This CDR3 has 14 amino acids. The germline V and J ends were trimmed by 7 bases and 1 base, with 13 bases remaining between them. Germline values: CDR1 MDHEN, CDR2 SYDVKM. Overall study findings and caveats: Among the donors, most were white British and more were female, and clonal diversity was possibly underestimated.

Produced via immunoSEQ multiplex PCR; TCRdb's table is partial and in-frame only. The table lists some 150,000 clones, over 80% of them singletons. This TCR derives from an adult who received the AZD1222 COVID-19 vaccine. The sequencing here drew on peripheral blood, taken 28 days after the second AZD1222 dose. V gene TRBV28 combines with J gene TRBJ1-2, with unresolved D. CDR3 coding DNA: TGTGCCAGCACCCACGCGGGGAATAACTATGGCTACACCTTC. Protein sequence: CASTHAGNNYGYTF.